One and the same sample provided the 24 T cell receptor beta chains below, sequenced in a study of OX40 agonist ivuxolimab in advanced cancers. Sequenced by immunoSEQ multiplex PCR; TCRdb stores in-frame clones only, minus some. The table includes fewer than 95,000 clones, 70% to 90% detected once. The input for sequencing was CD4+ or CD8+ T cells sorted from blood, taken in a trial of the OX40 agonist ivuxolimab. The receptors shown here come from an adult with an advanced solid tumor such as melanoma, head and neck, liver or kidney cancer.

The V gene is TRBV9, the J gene TRBJ1-1, with 8 positions matching TRBD1. V lost 3 bases, J lost 3 bases, and 4 bases stayed unmatched. Germline lookup yields CDR1 SGDLS and CDR2 YYNGEE. The CDR3 runs 14 residues. The CDR3 reads CASSAGGTDTEAFF. CDR3 nucleotide sequence: TGTGCCAGCAGCGCAGGGGGCACGGACACTGAAGCTTTCTTT.

The gene calls are TRBV11-3 and TRBJ2-3; D could derive from TRBD1 or TRBD2 (5 bases each). V lost 5 bases and J lost 0, with 15 bases in between. Germline-derived CDR1 and CDR2 are SGHNT and YENEEA. This CDR3 is built from 16 residues. The CDR3 is CASSPWDGASTDTQYF. CDR3 in DNA: TGTGCCAGCAGCCCCTGGGACGGTGCTAGCACAGATACGCAGTATTTT. The full variable domain, its missing parts supplied by reference TRBV11-3 and TRBJ2-3, is EAGVVQSPRYKIIEKKQPVAFWCNPISGHNTLYWYLQNLGQGPELLIRYENEEAVDDSQLPKDRFSAERLKGVDSTLKIQPAELGDSAVYLCASSPWDGASTDTQYFGPGTRLTVL.

CDR3 loop: CASSQNRDYEQYF. In nucleotides, the CDR3 is TGTGCCAGCTCACAAAACAGGGATTACGAGCAGTACTTC. This chain links TRBV18 with TRBJ2-7; TRBD1 might be the D (6 bases). CDR1 is KGHSH and CDR2 is LQKENI in the germline V gene. This CDR3 has 13 residues. V was cut by 4 bases and J by 4 bases, with 11 bases left in between.

The chain uses TRBV14 and TRBJ1-5; tentatively, D is TRBD1 (5 bases). The V gene lost 0 bases and the J gene lost 5 bases, with 20 bases spanning the gap. Germline values: CDR1 SGHDN, CDR2 FVKESK. The CDR3 contains 18 residues. The CDR3 coding sequence is TGTGCCAGCAGCCAAGAGGAGGGAGTGAGGGGTCAGGATCAGCCCCAGCATTTT. It encodes CASSQEEGVRGQDQPQHF.

This clone was seen only once. DNA for the CDR3: TGTGCCAGCCTTATTGGGTCGGGTCGGACTGAAGCTTTCTTT. This sequence encodes CASLIGSGRTEAFF. The rearrangement links TRBV28 to TRBJ1-1; no firm D call. The CDR3 is made up of 14 amino acids. In germline, CDR1 is MDHEN, CDR2 SYDVKM. Trimming removed 8 bases at V and 5 bases at J, with 18 bases between.

V usage is TRBV4-1 and J usage is TRBJ2-7; tentatively, D is TRBD1 (6 bases). The CDR3 length is 13 residues. CDR1 is MGHRA and CDR2 is YSYEKL in the germline V gene. Trimming pared 1 base from V and 4 bases from J, leaving 8 bases between. CDR3 amino acids: CASSQGTEYEQYF. For the CDR3, the DNA is TGCGCCAGCAGCCAAGGGACAGAGTACGAGCAGTACTTC.

The V and J genes are TRBV7-9 and TRBJ1-2, with 7 bases identical to TRBD1. The V and J ends lost 2 bases and 8 bases, in that order; junction bases with no gene match: 5. Germline-derived CDR1 and CDR2 are SEHNR and FQNEAQ (reference sequence). The CDR3 loop spans 13 amino acids. CDR3 sequence: CASSLRRGTGYTF. DNA for the CDR3: TGTGCCAGCAGCTTACGCAGGGGGACCGGCTACACCTTC.

The genes are TRBV5-1 and TRBJ1-4, with TRBD1 identical over 9 bases. Germline V gene data show CDR1 as SGHRS and CDR2 as YFSETQ. V was pared by 4 bases and J by 8 bases, with 9 bases of the junction left unmatched. The CDR3 is 15 amino acids. The CDR3 loop is CASSIGDRVEEKLFF. The CDR3 nucleotides read TGCGCCAGCAGCATAGGGGACAGGGTAGAGGAAAAACTGTTTTTT. The whole variable domain, filled in from reference TRBV5-1 and TRBJ1-4, reads KAGVTQTPRYLIKTRGQQVTLSCSPISGHRSVSWYQQTPGQGLQFLFEYFSETQRNKGNFPGRFSGRQFSNSRSEMNVSTLELGDSALYLCASSIGDRVEEKLFFGSGTQLSVL.

By share, this clone counts as medium-sized. The gene calls are TRBV28 and TRBJ2-2, with 12 bases that match TRBD2. The V segment lost 7 bases and the J segment 0 bases; nucleotides outside the gene matches: 6. There are 17 residues in the CDR3. Germline V CDR1 and CDR2: MDHEN, SYDVKM. The CDR3 bases are TGTGCCAGCAACCCCGGGACTAGCGGGCCGAACACCGGGGAGCTGTTTTTT. Amino acids: CASNPGTSGPNTGELFF.

This clone has just a few counts. V and J are TRBV27 and TRBJ2-1, with a weak D call TRBD1 (6 bases). Trimming cost V 2 bases and J 10 bases, with 6 bases left between them. The V gene's germline CDR1 is MNHEY and CDR2 SMNVEV (reference sequence). The CDR3 has 11 residues. As DNA, the CDR3 is TGTGCCAGCAGTTTAAGGGGGGAGCAGTTCTTC. It yields the protein CASSLRGEQFF.

The CDR3: CASSVEEGLGYGYTF. CDR3 nucleotide sequence: TGTGCCAGCAGCGTAGAGGAGGGACTGGGGTACGGCTACACCTTC. The rearrangement links TRBV9 to TRBJ1-2; a weak D match, TRBD1 (5 bases). The V gene lost 0 bases and the J gene lost 8 bases, with 17 bases spanning the gap. The CDR3 length is 15 residues. Germline V gene data show CDR1 as SGDLS and CDR2 as YYNGEE.

The chain joins TRBV11-2 to TRBJ1-4; 8 bases align to TRBD1. Germline V gene data show CDR1 as SGHAT and CDR2 as FQNNGV. V dropped 5 bases and J dropped 5; count of bases not matched to a gene: 4. The length of the CDR3 is 14 residues. In nucleotides, the CDR3 is TGTGCCAGCAGCGTTGGACAGGGAAATGAAAAACTGTTTTTT. Its translation is CASSVGQGNEKLFF.

The chain is built from TRBV4-1 and TRBJ2-7; the D gene could be TRBD1 or TRBD2 (5 bases each). There are 14 residues in the CDR3. V was pared by 0 bases and J by 4 bases, with 10 bases between. Germline lookup yields CDR1 MGHRA and CDR2 YSYEKL. This CDR3 reads CASSQDGTEYEQYF. The CDR3 region has the DNA TGCGCCAGCAGCCAAGATGGGACGGAATACGAGCAGTACTTC.

J is TRBJ1-1 and V is TRBV27; D gene unclear. Germline V gene sequence: CDR1 MNHEY, CDR2 SMNVEV (reference sequence). CDR3 length: 12 residues. The germline V and J ends were trimmed by 8 bases and 1 base, with 8 bases remaining between them. The CDR3 coding sequence is TGTGCCAGCTCACACTCGAACACTGAAGCTTTCTTT. It encodes CASSHSNTEAFF.

CDR3 residues: CASSLVVAGGPSYEQYF. The CDR3 DNA sequence: TGTGCCAGCAGCTTAGTGGTAGCGGGAGGTCCTTCCTACGAGCAGTACTTC. This rearrangement joins TRBV7-8 to TRBJ2-7, with 10 nucleotides matching TRBD2. Germline V gene data show CDR1 as SGHVS and CDR2 as FQNEAQ. CDR3 size: 17 residues. V lost 1 base and J lost 1; bases outside the gene matches: 7.

The chain employs TRBV6-1 and TRBJ2-5; 9 nucleotides align to TRBD2. The end of the DNA fits TRBJ2-7 better, so the J call may be wrong. The CDR3 contains 16 residues. Germline CDR1 MNHNS, CDR2 SASEGT. CDR3: CASSEEYSGRVYEQYF. The CDR3 DNA follows: TGTGCCAGCAGTGAAGAGTATAGCGGGAGAGTCTACGAGCAGTACTTC.

The rearrangement links TRBV7-9 to TRBJ1-2; unclear D gene. V was shortened by 4 bases and J by 3 bases, with 15 bases between the two germline ends. CDR3 size: 15 residues. CDR1 is SEHNR and CDR2 is FQNEAQ in the germline V gene (reference sequence). CDR3 nucleotide sequence: TGTGCCAGCAGCTCCCTAGGTTTGGCGGACTATGGCTACACCTTC. The encoded protein is CASSSLGLADYGYTF.

For the CDR3, the DNA is TGTGCCAGCAGCTTAGCGGGAGGACAAGAGACCCAGTACTTC. Translation gives CASSLAGGQETQYF. V gene TRBV7-9 combines with J gene TRBJ2-5, with D tentatively TRBD2 (6 bases). Trimming removed 0 bases at V and 2 bases at J, with 7 bases between. Germline V CDR1 and CDR2: SEHNR, FQNEAQ (reference sequence). The CDR3 has 14 residues.

V gene TRBV6-1 combines with J gene TRBJ2-7, with 10 positions matching TRBD1. The germline V gene has CDR1 MNHNS and CDR2 SASEGT. This CDR3 spans 16 amino acids. V shed 5 bases and J 3 bases; nucleotides not matched to a gene: 10. The CDR3 nucleotides read TGTGCCAGCAGTCAAGACGGACAGGGGGTCGTCTACGAGCAGTACTTC. Its protein is CASSQDGQGVVYEQYF.

The chain combines TRBV27 with TRBJ2-5, with 10 bases fitting TRBD1. The J call is in doubt because the DNA end fits TRBJ2-7 better. CDR3 length: 16 amino acids. CDR1 is MNHEY and CDR2 is SMNVEV in the germline V gene (reference sequence). The chain's CDR3 is CASSSDLGQGSNEQYF. The DNA of the CDR3 is TGTGCCAGCAGTTCCGATTTGGGACAGGGGTCCAACGAGCAGTACTTC.

This chain joins TRBV4-1 and TRBJ2-1; TRBD2 matches at 7 bases. This CDR3 contains 16 residues. The germline V gene has CDR1 MGHRA and CDR2 YSYEKL. V shed 4 bases, J shed 0 bases, and the junction held 6 bases outside the gene matches. The CDR3 sequence: CASSLSLASSYNEQFF. CDR3 coding DNA: TGCGCCAGCAGCCTCTCACTAGCGAGCTCCTACAATGAGCAGTTCTTC.

The V call is TRBV5-1, the J call TRBJ2-2, with 13 bases aligning to TRBD2. CDR1 is SGHRS and CDR2 is YFSETQ in the germline V gene. This CDR3 spans 13 amino acids. V gave up 7 bases and J gave up 8 bases; unmatched junction bases: 2. In nucleotides, the CDR3 is TGCGCCAGCGGACTAGCGGGAGTTGGGGAGCTGTTTTTT. Its translation: CASGLAGVGELFF.

V and J are TRBV10-2 and TRBJ1-1, with D possibly being TRBD1 (6 bases). Germline loops: CDR1 WSHSY, CDR2 SAAADI. CDR3 length: 13 residues. V was shortened by 6 bases and J by 1 base, with 9 bases between the two germline ends. CDR3 in amino acids: CASSLTGNTEAFF. Written as DNA, the CDR3 is TGCGCCAGCAGCTTGACAGGGAACACTGAAGCTTTCTTT.

The chain is built from TRBV23-1 and TRBJ2-1, with D hard to call. TRBV23-1 is reported as an ORF; its role is uncertain. The V gene lost 6 bases and the J gene lost 0 bases, with 18 bases spanning the gap. This CDR3 contains 17 residues. The CDR3 DNA reads as TGCGCCAGCAGCCCTAAAAGAGACCCAAGCTCCTACAATGAGCAGTTCTTC. This sequence encodes CASSPKRDPSSYNEQFF.